This T cell receptor (beta chain) was profiled in a study of blood T cell repertoires in COVID-19. Germline V gene data show CDR1 as SGHTA and CDR2 as FQGNSA. This CDR3 has 15 residues. V trimming: 4 bases; J trimming: 1 base; junction bases outside the gene matches: 3. The repertoire was sequenced with immunoSEQ multiplex PCR; TCRdb's copy has only in-frame clones and lacks some. This sample carries approximately 140,000 clones, roughly four fifths of them seen once, and the ten largest clones take around 3.7%. Material: PBMCs or T cells enriched from blood (not recorded which). This clonotype was obtained from a woman in her 50s with acute COVID-19. This chain joins TRBV7-2 and TRBJ2-3, with TRBD2 matching 9 bases. As DNA, the CDR3 is TGTGCCAGCAGCTCCCGACTAGCGGGCACAGATACGCAGTATTTT. Its translation is CASSSRLAGTDTQYF.